Below are 18 T cell receptor beta chains sequenced from a single sample in a study of vaccination and CD4 T cells after COVID-19. Cultured CD4+ T cell DNA was sequenced using the Oncomine TCR Beta short-read assay. TCRdb reprocessed the PCR reads with MiXCR, giving one entry per CDR3 protein. The repertoire holds around 15,000 distinct CDR3 sequences, with around 40% as singletons. These receptors have no identified antigens. The treatment was: roughly 10-day PBMC culture with coronavirus spike peptide pools or control peptides (ViraFEST assay). The sample comprised CD4+ T cells from blood, cultured in vitro. The source of these receptors is a human donor who had recovered from COVID-19.

There are a few counts of this clonotype. This sequence joins TRBV15 and TRBJ1-5; D remains ambiguous. The germline V gene has CDR1 LNHNV and CDR2 YYDKDF (reference sequence). The CDR3 length is 17 residues. Trimming removed 5 bases from V and 0 bases from J, with 17 bases in between. The CDR3 is CATSRKNGRISNQPQHF. The CDR3 nucleotides are TGTGCCACCAGCCGAAAAAATGGGAGAATTAGCAATCAGCCCCAGCATTTT.

The J gene is TRBJ2-7, the V gene TRBV28; 8 nucleotides align to TRBD1. The ends lost 6 bases at V and 2 bases at J; junction bases unmatched: 12. This CDR3 spans 16 amino acids. CDR1 is MDHEN, CDR2 SYDVKM, per germline. The CDR3: CASSPIGQGKTYEQYF. CDR3 nucleotide sequence: TGTGCCAGCAGCCCAATTGGACAGGGTAAAACCTACGAGCAGTACTTC.

This chain connects TRBV6-2 or TRBV6-3 to TRBJ1-4; a weak D match, TRBD1 (5 bases). This CDR3 has 14 residues. The V end was cut by 6 bases, the J end by 8 bases, with 16 bases between. Germline V gene sequence: CDR1 MNHEY, CDR2 SVGEGT. Here the CDR3 reads CASSAGGLLEKLFF. The CDR3 nucleotides are TGTGCCAGCAGCGCGGGGGGTCTTCTGGAAAAACTGTTTTTT.

This chain joins TRBV6-5 and TRBJ2-2; the D is unclear. Germline V gene lookup returns CDR1 MNHEY and CDR2 SVGAGI. Trimming cost V 2 bases and J 8 bases, with 9 bases left between them. There are 13 residues in the CDR3. This chain's CDR3 is CASSYPQPGELFF. Here the CDR3 DNA reads TGTGCCAGCAGTTACCCCCAGCCAGGGGAGCTGTTTTTT.

This clonotype appeared a few times. This chain links TRBV7-6 with TRBJ2-1; 10 bases are shared with TRBD2. Germline V gene sequence: CDR1 SGHVS, CDR2 FNYEAQ. V lost 6 bases and J lost 2; bases outside the gene matches: 10. The CDR3 sequence is 17 residues long. CDR3 loop: CASSLNAGTSAYNEQFF. The CDR3 DNA reads as TGTGCCAGCAGTCTAAATGCCGGGACTAGCGCCTACAATGAGCAGTTCTTC. The full variable domain, in which reference TRBV7-6 and TRBJ2-1 provide the parts outside the CDR3, is GAGVSQSPRYKVTKRGQDVALRCDPISGHVSLYWYRQALGQGPEFLTYFNYEAQQDKSGLPNDRFSAERPEGSISTLTIQRTEQRDSAMYRCASSLNAGTSAYNEQFFGPGTRLTVL.

This clonotype has just a few counts. The V gene is TRBV12-3 or TRBV12-4, the J gene TRBJ2-1; perhaps D is TRBD1 or TRBD2 (5 bases each). The CDR3 length is 13 residues. V lost 5 bases to trimming and J lost 5 bases, with 10 bases between them. This CDR3 is CASSTGTDNEQFF. The CDR3, as DNA: TGTGCCAGCAGTACCGGGACCGACAATGAGCAGTTCTTC.

The rearrangement uses TRBV5-6 and TRBJ2-7, with TRBD2 matching 11 bases. With V trimmed by 3 bases and J by 4 bases, 3 bases remained unmatched. Per the germline V gene, CDR1 is SGHDT and CDR2 is YYEEEE. The CDR3 loop spans 14 amino acids. The CDR3 loop is CASSYGTSGYEQYF. The DNA for the CDR3 is TGTGCCAGCAGCTATGGGACTAGCGGTTACGAGCAGTACTTC.

This clonotype was seen a few times. The chain carries TRBV19 and TRBJ1-2, with unresolved D. Trimming shortened V by 4 bases and J by 2 bases, and 8 bases separated the two germline ends. The CDR3 runs to 13 residues. The germline V gene has CDR1 LNHDA and CDR2 SQIVND (reference sequence). The CDR3 region is CASSSRTNYGYTF. CDR3 in DNA: TGTGCCAGTAGTAGTAGAACAAACTATGGCTACACCTTC.

The chain is built from TRBV7-8 and TRBJ1-5; D is unclear. Germline values: CDR1 SGHVS, CDR2 FQNEAQ. The CDR3 extends over 15 amino acids. Trimming took 0 bases from V and 1 from J, leaving 7 bases between them. CDR3 in amino acids: CASSLAARSNQPQHF. In nucleotides, the CDR3 is TGTGCCAGCAGCTTAGCAGCCAGGAGCAATCAGCCCCAGCATTTT.

This clonotype has just a few counts. The chain uses TRBV29-1 and TRBJ2-3; weak D call: TRBD1 (6 bases). The V and J ends lost 3 bases and 5 bases respectively, with 12 bases between them. The CDR3 length is 13 residues. In germline, CDR1 is SQVTM, CDR2 ANQGSEA. This CDR3 is CSVDFSGEDTQYF. CDR3 sequence (DNA): TGCAGCGTTGATTTCTCAGGGGAAGATACGCAGTATTTT.

This chain connects TRBV12-3 or TRBV12-4 to TRBJ2-7, with D perhaps matching TRBD2 (6 bases). V lost 5 bases and J lost 7, with 15 bases in between. The CDR3 covers 13 residues. The CDR3 sequence: CASSPQTRMEQYF. The CDR3 region has the DNA TGTGCCAGCAGTCCTCAGACTAGGATGGAGCAGTACTTC.

V usage is TRBV18 and J usage is TRBJ1-2; D unclear. CDR3 size: 16 residues. The V end was cut by 0 bases, the J end by 4 bases, with 15 bases between. Germline loops: CDR1 KGHSH, CDR2 LQKENI. The CDR3 DNA is TGTGCCAGCTCACCACCGTCAGTCCGACACGGCTATGGCTACACCTTC. Its protein is CASSPPSVRHGYGYTF.

The chain links TRBV15 to TRBJ2-3, with D possibly TRBD2 on 5 matching bases. V dropped 1 base and J dropped 7 bases, with 9 bases sitting between them. The CDR3 consists of 13 residues. Germline V lookup: CDR1 LNHNV, CDR2 YYDKDF (reference sequence). CDR3 residues: CATSRVGVHTQYF. The CDR3 DNA sequence: TGTGCCACCAGCAGAGTGGGAGTCCATACGCAGTATTTT.

The chain couples TRBV19 to TRBJ1-2; D is possibly TRBD1 (5 bases). Germline CDR1 LNHDA, CDR2 SQIVND (reference sequence). The CDR3 spans 13 residues. V was shortened by 3 bases and J by 7 bases, with 12 bases between the two germline ends. Here the CDR3 reads CASSIEGRRGYTF. CDR3 coding DNA: TGTGCCAGTAGTATCGAGGGACGGCGTGGCTACACCTTC. Full variable domain (remainder filled in from reference TRBV19 and TRBJ1-2): DGGITQSPKYLFRKEGQNVTLSCEQNLNHDAMYWYRQDPGQGLRLIYYSQIVNDFQKGDIAEGYSVSREKKESFPLTVTSAQKNPTAFYLCASSIEGRRGYTFGSGTRLTVV.

This clonotype was detected a few times. The rearrangement links TRBV7-2 to TRBJ2-3, with TRBD2 identical over 11 bases. This CDR3 spans 15 amino acids. Germline CDR1 SGHTA, CDR2 FQGNSA. With 6 bases clipped from V and 1 base from J, the junction kept 3 bases outside the gene matches. The CDR3 sequence is CASSLAGGRTDTQYF. In nucleotides, the CDR3 is TGTGCCAGCAGTCTAGCGGGAGGACGCACAGATACGCAGTATTTT.

The chain carries TRBV20-1 and TRBJ1-1, with 7 bases that match TRBD1. Germline V CDR1 and CDR2: DFQATT, SNEGSKA (reference sequence). The CDR3 is made up of 14 amino acids. With V trimmed by 5 bases and J by 6 bases, 12 bases remained unmatched. As DNA, the CDR3 is TGCAGTGCTGGAGGACAGGTCGTTGGCGCTGAAGCTTTCTTT. Amino acids: CSAGGQVVGAEAFF.

There are a few counts of this clonotype. The CDR3 sequence is CAISERGTSRGSQETQYF. Here the CDR3 DNA reads TGTGCCATCAGTGAGAGGGGGACCTCACGCGGGAGCCAAGAGACCCAGTACTTC. The chain links TRBV10-3 to TRBJ2-5; D is perhaps TRBD2 (7 bases). Per the germline V gene, CDR1 is ENHRY and CDR2 is SYGVKD. CDR3 length: 18 residues. The V end was cut by 2 bases, the J end by 1 base, with 20 bases between.

This clonotype appeared a single time. The chain has TRBV7-9 and TRBJ2-7, with D tentatively TRBD1 (5 bases). Germline lookup yields CDR1 SEHNR and CDR2 FQNEAQ (reference sequence). This CDR3 has 12 amino acids. Trimming removed 5 bases from V and 3 bases from J, with 8 bases in between. The CDR3 nucleotides are TGTGCCAGCAGCCCCACAGGCTACGAGCAGTACTTC. Its translation: CASSPTGYEQYF.